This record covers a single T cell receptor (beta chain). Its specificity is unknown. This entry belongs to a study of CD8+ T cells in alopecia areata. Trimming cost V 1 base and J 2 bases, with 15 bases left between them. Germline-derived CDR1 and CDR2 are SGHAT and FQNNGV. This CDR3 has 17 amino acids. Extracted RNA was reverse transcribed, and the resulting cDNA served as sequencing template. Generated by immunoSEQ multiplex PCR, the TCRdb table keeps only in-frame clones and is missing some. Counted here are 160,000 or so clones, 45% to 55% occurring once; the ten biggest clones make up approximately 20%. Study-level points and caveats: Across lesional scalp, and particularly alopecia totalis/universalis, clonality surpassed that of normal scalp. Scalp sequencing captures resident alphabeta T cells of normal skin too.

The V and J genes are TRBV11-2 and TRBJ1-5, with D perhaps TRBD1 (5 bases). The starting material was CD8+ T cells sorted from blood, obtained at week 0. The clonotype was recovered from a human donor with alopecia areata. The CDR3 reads CASSLGPSGSGNQPQHF. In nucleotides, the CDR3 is TGTGCCAGCAGCTTAGGGCCCTCAGGGAGTGGCAATCAGCCCCAGCATTTT.